The source of this T cell receptor beta chain is a study of cytomegalovirus exposure and HLA in healthy donors. Regarding the study as a whole: Diagnosis of cytomegalovirus status made by the classifier reportedly showed high specificity and sensitivity.

This clone was counted a single time. The antigen remains undetermined. The germline CDR1 and CDR2 sequences are SGHTA and FQGNSA. This CDR3 spans 14 amino acids. Donors consisted of healthy bone marrow donors. PCR was performed using 60 Vbeta and 13 Jbeta primers. This table comes from immunoSEQ multiplex PCR, and its TCRdb copy is limited to in-frame clones, with some not included. This repertoire shows some 190,000 clones, 87% found once; its top ten account for under 1.2%. The TCR sequence derives from a boy aged 2 to 10 in good health and CMV-seronegative. The sequenced sample consisted of PBMCs. The J gene is TRBJ2-5, the V gene TRBV7-2, with D maybe TRBD2 (6 bases). The better agreement between TRBJ2-7 and the DNA end casts doubt on the J call. CDR3 region: CASSPSGTPYEQYF. CDR3 DNA: TGTGCCAGCAGCCCATCAGGGACTCCCTACGAGCAGTACTTC.